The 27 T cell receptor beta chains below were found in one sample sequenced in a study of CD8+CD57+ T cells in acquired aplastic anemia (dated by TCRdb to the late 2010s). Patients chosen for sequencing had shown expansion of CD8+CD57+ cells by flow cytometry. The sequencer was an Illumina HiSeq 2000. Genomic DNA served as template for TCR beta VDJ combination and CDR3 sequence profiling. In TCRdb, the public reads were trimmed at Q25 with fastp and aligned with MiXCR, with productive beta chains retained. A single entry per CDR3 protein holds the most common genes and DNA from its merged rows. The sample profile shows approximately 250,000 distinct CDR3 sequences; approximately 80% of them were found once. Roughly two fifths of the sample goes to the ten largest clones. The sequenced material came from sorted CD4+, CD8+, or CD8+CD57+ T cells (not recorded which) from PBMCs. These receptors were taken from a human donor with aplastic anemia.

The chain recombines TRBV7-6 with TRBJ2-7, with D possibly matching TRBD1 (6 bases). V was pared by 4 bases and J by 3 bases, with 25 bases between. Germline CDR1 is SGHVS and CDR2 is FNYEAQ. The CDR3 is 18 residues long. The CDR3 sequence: CASSSDRLLSPLHYEQYV. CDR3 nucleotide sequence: TGTGCCAGCAGCTCGGACAGATTACTTTCACCCCTCCACTACGAGCAGTACGTC.

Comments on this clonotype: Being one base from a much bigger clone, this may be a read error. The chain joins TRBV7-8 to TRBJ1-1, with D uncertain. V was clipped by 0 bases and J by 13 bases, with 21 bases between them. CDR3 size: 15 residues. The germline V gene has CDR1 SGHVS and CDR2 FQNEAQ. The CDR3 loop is CASSLAGGPDTECFF. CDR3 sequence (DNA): TGTGCCAGCAGCTTAGCGGGAGGTCCCGATACTGAGTGTTTCTTT.

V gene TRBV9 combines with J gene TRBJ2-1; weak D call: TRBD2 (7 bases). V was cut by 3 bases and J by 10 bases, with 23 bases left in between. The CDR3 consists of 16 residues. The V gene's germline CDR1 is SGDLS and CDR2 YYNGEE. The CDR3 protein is CASSGVGGANTEEQFF. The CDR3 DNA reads TGTGCCAGCAGCGGGGTGGGGGGGGCGAACACTGAAGAGCAGTTCTTC.

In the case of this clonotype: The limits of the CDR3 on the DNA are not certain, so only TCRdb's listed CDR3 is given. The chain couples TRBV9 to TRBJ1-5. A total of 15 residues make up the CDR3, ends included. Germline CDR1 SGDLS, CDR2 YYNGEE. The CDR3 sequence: CASSVGIPTPSVQHF.

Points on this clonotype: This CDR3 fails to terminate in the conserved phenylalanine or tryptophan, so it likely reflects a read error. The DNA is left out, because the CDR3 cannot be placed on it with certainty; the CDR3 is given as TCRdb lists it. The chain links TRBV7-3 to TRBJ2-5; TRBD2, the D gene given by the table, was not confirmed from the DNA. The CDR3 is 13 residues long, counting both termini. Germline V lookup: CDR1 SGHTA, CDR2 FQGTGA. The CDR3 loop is CASSSSGRSRYSV.

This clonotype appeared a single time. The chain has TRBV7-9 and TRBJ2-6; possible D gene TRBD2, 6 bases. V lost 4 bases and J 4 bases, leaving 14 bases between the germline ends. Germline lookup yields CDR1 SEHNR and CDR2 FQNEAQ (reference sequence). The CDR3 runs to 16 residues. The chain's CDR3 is CASSSAGTHGANVLTF. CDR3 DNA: TGTGCCAGCAGCTCAGCGGGTACGCACGGGGCCAACGTCCTGACTTTC.

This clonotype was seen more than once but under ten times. The CDR3: CASRPGHGGEKLFF. The CDR3 DNA follows: TGTGCCAGCAGGCCGGGACACGGCGGTGAAAAACTGTTTTTT. The rearrangement links TRBV6-1 to TRBJ1-4; TRBD1 might be the D (6 bases). Trimming removed 6 bases at V and 7 bases at J, with 15 bases between. Germline V gene sequence: CDR1 MNHNS, CDR2 SASEGT. The CDR3 is 14 amino acids.

The CDR3 coding sequence is TGTGCCAGCAACTCGGACAGAAGCTCCTACGAGCAGTACTACGAGCAGTACGTC. Amino acid sequence: CASNSDRSSYEQYYEQYV. This chain uses TRBV7-2 with TRBJ2-7; perhaps TRBD1 as D (6 bases). V was shortened by 7 bases and J by 3 bases, with 28 bases between the two germline ends. This CDR3 is 18 amino acids long. The germline gives CDR1 SGHTA, CDR2 FQGNSA.

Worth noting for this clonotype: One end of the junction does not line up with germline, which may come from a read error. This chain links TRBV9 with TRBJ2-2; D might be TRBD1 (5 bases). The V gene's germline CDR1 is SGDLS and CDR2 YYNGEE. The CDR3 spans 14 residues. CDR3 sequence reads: CASSVGSEQDILLF. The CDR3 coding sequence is TGTGCCAGCAGCGTAGGCAGTGAACAGGACATCTTACTTTTT.

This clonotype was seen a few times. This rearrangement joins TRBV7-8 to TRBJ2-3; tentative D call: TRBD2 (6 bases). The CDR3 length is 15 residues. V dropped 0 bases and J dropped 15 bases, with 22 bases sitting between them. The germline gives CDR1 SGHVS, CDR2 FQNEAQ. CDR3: CASSLAGGPGKQYYF. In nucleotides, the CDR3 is TGTGCCAGCAGCTTAGCGGGAGGTCCCGGTAAGCAGTATTATTTT.

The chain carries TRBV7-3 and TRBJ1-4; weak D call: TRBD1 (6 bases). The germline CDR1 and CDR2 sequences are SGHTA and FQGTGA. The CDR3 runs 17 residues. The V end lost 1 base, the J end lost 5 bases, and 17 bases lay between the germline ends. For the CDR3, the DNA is TGTGCCAGCAGCTTAAATGGCGGGGGCCAGTACAATGAAAAACTGTTTTTT. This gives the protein CASSLNGGGQYNEKLFF.

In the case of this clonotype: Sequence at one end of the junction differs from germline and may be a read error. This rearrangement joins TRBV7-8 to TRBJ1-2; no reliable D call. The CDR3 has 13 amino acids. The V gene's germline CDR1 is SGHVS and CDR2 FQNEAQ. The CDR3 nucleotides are TGCGCCAGCAGCCAAGGCCTTGGACGTGGCTCCACCTTC. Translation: CASSQGLGRGSTF.

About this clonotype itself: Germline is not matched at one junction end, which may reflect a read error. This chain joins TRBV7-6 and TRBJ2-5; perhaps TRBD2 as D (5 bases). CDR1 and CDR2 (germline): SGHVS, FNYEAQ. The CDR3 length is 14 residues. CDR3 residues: CASSLGSDPETPNF. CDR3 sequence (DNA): TGTGCCAGCAGCCTAGGGAGCGACCCCGAGACCCCCAACTTC. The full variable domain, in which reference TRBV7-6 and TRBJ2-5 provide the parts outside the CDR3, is GAGVSQSPRYKVTKRGQDVALRCDPISGHVSLYWYRQALGQGPEFLTYFNYEAQQDKSGLPNDRFSAERPEGSISTLTIQRTEQRDSAMYRCASSLGSDPETPNFGPGTRLLVL.

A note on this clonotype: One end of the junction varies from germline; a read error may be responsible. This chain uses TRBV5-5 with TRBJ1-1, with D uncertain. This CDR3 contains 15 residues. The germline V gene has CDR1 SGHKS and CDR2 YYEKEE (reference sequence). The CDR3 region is CAGSFSSGGQDEAFF. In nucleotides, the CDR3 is TGTGCCGGCAGCTTTTCAAGCGGAGGGCAAGATGAAGCTTTCTTT.

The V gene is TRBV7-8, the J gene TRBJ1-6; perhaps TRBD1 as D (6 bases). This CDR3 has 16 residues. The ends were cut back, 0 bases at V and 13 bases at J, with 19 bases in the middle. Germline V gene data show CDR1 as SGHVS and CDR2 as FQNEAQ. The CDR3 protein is CASSLAGGGDTPPLHF. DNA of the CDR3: TGTGCCAGCAGCTTAGCGGGGGGCGGCGATACGCCGCCCCTCCACTTT.

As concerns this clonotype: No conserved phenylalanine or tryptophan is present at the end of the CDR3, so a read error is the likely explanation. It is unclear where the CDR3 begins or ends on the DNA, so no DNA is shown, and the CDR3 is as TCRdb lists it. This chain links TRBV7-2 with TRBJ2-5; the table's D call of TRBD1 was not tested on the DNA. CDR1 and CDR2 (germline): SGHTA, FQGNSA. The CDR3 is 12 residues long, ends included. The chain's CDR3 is CASSHGGAAQQY.

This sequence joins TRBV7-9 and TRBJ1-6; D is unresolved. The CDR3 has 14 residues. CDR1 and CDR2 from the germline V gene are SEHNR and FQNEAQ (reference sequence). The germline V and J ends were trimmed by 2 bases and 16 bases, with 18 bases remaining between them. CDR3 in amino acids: CASSLSSTNEKLHF. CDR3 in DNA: TGTGCCAGCAGCTTAAGCTCCACTAATGAAAAACTCCACTTT. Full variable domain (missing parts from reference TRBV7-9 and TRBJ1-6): DTGVSQNPRHKITKRGQNVTFRCDPISEHNRLYWYRQTLGQGPEFLTYFQNEAQLEKSRLLSDRFSAERPKGSFSTLEIQRTEQGDSAMYLCASSLSSTNEKLHFGNGTRLTVT.

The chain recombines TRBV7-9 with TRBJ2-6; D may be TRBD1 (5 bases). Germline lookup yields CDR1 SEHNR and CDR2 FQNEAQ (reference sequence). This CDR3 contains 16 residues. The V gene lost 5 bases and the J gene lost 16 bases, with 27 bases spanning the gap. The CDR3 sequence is CASSEAQGQSNNQLTF. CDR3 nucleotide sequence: TGTGCCAGCAGCGAAGCGCAGGGCCAGAGCAATAACCAGCTGACTTTC. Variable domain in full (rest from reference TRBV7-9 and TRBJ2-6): DTGVSQNPRHKITKRGQNVTFRCDPISEHNRLYWYRQTLGQGPEFLTYFQNEAQLEKSRLLSDRFSAERPKGSFSTLEIQRTEQGDSAMYLCASSEAQGQSNNQLTFGAGSRLTVL.

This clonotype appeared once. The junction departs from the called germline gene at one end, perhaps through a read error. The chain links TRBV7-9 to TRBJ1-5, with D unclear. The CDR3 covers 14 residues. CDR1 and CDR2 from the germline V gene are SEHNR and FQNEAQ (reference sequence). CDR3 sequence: CASSAASSNQSFEF. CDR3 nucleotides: TGTGCCAGCAGTGCTGCTTCTAGCAATCAGTCCTTCGAGTTT.

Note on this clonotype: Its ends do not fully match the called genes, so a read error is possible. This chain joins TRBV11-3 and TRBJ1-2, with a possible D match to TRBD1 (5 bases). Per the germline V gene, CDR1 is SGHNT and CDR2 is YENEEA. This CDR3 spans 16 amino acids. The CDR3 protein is CASGLDDRGLDYGYTF. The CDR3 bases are TGTGCCAGCGGCTTAGATGACAGAGGCTTGGACTATGGCTACACCTTC.

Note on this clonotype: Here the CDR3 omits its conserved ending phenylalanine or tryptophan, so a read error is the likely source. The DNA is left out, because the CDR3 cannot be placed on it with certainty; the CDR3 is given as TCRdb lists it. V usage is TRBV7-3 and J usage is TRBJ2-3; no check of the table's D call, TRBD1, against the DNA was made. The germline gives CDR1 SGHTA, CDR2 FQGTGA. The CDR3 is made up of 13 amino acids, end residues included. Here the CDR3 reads CASGDGRTGTKYV.

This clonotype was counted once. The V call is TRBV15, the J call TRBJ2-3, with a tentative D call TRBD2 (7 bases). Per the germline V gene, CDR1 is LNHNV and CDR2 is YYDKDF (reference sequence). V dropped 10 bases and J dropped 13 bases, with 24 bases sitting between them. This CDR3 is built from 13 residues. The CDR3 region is CASGGGGIATEYF. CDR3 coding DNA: TGTGCCAGCGGCGGCGGGGGCATAGCTACCGAGTATTTT.

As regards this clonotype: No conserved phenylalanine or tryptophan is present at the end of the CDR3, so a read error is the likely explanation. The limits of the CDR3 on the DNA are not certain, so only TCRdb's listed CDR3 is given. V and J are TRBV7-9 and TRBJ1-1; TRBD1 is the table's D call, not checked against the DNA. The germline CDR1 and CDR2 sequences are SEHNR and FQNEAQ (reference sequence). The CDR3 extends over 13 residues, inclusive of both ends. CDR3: CASSFEGFTEAYD.

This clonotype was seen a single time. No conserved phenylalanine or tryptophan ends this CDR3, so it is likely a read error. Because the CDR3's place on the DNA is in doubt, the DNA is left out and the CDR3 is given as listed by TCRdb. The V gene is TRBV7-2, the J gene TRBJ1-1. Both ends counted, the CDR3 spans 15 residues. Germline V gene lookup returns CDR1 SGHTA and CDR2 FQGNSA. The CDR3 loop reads CASSFTSAMSSSSVQ.

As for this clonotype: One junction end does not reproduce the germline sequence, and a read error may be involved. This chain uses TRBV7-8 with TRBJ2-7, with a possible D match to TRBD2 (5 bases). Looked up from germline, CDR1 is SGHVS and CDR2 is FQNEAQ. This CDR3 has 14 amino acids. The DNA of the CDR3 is TGTGCCAGCAGCTCAGAGAGGGAAACCTATGAGCAGTATTTC. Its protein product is CASSSERETYEQYF.

The CDR3 loop is CAWRVAGVEQFF. The CDR3 DNA follows: TGTGCCTGGAGGGTAGCGGGAGTTGAGCAGTTCTTC. The chain couples TRBV11-3 to TRBJ2-1, with 9 positions matching TRBD2. There are 12 residues in the CDR3. Unmatched junction bases numbered 8, after V lost 11 bases and J lost 9 bases. Germline CDR1 reads SGHNT; CDR2 reads YENEEA.

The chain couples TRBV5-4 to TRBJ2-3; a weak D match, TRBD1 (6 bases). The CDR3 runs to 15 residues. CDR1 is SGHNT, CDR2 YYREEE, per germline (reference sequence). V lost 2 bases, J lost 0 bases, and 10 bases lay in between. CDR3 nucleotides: TGTGCCAGCAGCTTTACTAGGGGGAGCACAGATACGCAGTATTTT. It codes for CASSFTRGSTDTQYF.